Listed below are T cell receptor beta chains from one sample, sequenced in a study of T cells after yellow fever vaccination. TCRdb passed the 5' RACE reads through MiXCR, listing each CDR3 protein once. The sample holds about 240,000 distinct CDR3 sequences, about 7.1% seen once. The input for sequencing was CD4+ T cells sorted from PBMCs, taken 15 days after the yellow fever booster vaccination. The receptors come from a man under 40 who received the YFV17D yellow fever vaccine. The CDR3 runs from the conserved cysteine through the conserved F or W. A D gene is named only where the DNA matches it firmly. Clone size is stated in some rows and not others, as once, few, many or a class when expanded.

>TRBV5-1|TRBJ2-1|-|many
TGCGCCAGCAGCTTGGGGACCCTCTACAATGAGCAGTTCTTC
CASSLGTLYNEQFF
>TRBV7-9|TRBJ2-1|TRBD1|many
TGTGCCAGCAGCTTACGGGACAGGGTTAACAATGAGCAGTTCTTC
CASSLRDRVNNEQFF
>TRBV7-8|TRBJ1-1|-|few
TGTGCCAGCAGAAGAGGGGACACTGAAGCTTTCTTT
CASRRGDTEAFF
>TRBV20-1|TRBJ1-5|TRBD1|few
TGCAGTGCTAGAGGGATTGGGGGGCGGGACAGGCTCCAGCATTTT
CSARGIGGRDRLQHF
>TRBV2|TRBJ2-2|-|many
TGTGCCAGCAGTGCCGGGAGACACCCCACCGGGGAGCTGTTTTTT
CASSAGRHPTGELFF
>TRBV18|TRBJ1-1|-|many
TGTGCCAGCTCACCAATGACCTTCACTGAAGCTTTCTTT
CASSPMTFTEAFF
>TRBV18|TRBJ2-1|-|many
TGTGCCAGCTCACGAGGGGGGGCTTACAATGAGCAGTTCTTC
CASSRGGAYNEQFF
>TRBV4-2|TRBJ1-1|-|-
TGTGCCAGCAGCCATGGCGGGGACTTCCTGAACACTGAAGCTTTCTTT
CASSHGGDFLNTEAFF
>TRBV20-1|TRBJ1-2|-|-
TGCAGTGCTAGCAAACGGACAGCTAACTATGGCTACACCTTC
CSASKRTANYGYTF
>TRBV9|TRBJ2-6|TRBD1|many
TGTGCCAGCAGCGAACGACAGGGGACGCCATCTGGGGCCAACGTCCTGACTTTC
CASSERQGTPSGANVLTF
>TRBV6-5|TRBJ2-7|-|few
TGTGCCAGCAGTTACCCGGGCCAGGGTTTATACGAGCAGTACTTC
CASSYPGQGLYEQYF
>TRBV5-1|TRBJ2-7|-|many
TGCGCCAGCAGCTCCGCTGGGTCCTACGAGCAGTACTTC
CASSSAGSYEQYF
>TRBV12-3/TRBV12-4|TRBJ1-1|-|few
TGTGCCAGCAGTCTTGCCCGGGACGCCCTGAACACTGAAGCTTTCTTT
CASSLARDALNTEAFF
>TRBV11-1|TRBJ2-2|-|-
TGTGCCAGCAGCTTAGCTCGCCACTCCGGGGAGCTGTTTTTT
CASSLARHSGELFF
>TRBV24-1|TRBJ2-6|TRBD2|many
TGTGCCACCAGTGAGGGAGGGGTGTACGGGGCCAACGTCCTGACTTTC
CATSEGGVYGANVLTF
>TRBV9|TRBJ2-1|-|few
TGTGCCAGCAGCGCCACCCTAAACTACAATGAGCAGTTCTTC
CASSATLNYNEQFF
>TRBV10-3|TRBJ2-1|-|few
TGTGCCATCAGTGAGTCGGACCTTACCAATGAGCAGTTCTTC
CAISESDLTNEQFF
>TRBV19|TRBJ2-1|-|-
TGTGCCAGCAACCGGGACGGTGGCTACAATGAGCAGTTCTTC
CASNRDGGYNEQFF
>TRBV2|TRBJ2-7|TRBD1|many
TGTGCCAGCAGTCGGACAGGGGGCGACGAGCAGTACTTC
CASSRTGGDEQYF
>TRBV7-3|TRBJ2-1|-|-
TGTGCCAGCAGCTTAGTAGGCGGGACCTACAATGAGCAGTTCTTC
CASSLVGGTYNEQFF
>TRBV29-1|TRBJ1-1|-|-
TGCAGCGTCTCCAGACAAATGAACACTGAAGCTTTCTTT
CSVSRQMNTEAFF
>TRBV5-1|TRBJ2-1|-|many
TGCGCCAGCAGCTCTGAAGGTAATGAGCAGTTCTTC
CASSSEGNEQFF
>TRBV30|TRBJ1-1|TRBD1|-
TGTGCCTGGAGTGATGGGCTGAGGGACAGGACCTCGGCTTTCTTT
CAWSDGLRDRTSAFF
>TRBV5-4|TRBJ2-1|-|few
TGTGCCAGCAGCTTGGAGGCGAGCCGCTCGAGTGAGCAGTTCTTC
CASSLEASRSSEQFF
>TRBV5-1|TRBJ1-1|-|few
TGCGCCAGCAGCTCCGCTGTGGGGCCTGAAGCTTTCTTT
CASSSAVGPEAFF
>TRBV25-1|TRBJ2-2|TRBD2|many
TGTGCCAGCAGTGAAGCGGGGGTGAACACCGGGGAGCTGTTTTTT
CASSEAGVNTGELFF
>TRBV7-2|TRBJ1-6|-|few
TGTGCCAGCAGCTTACGGGCAGAGTCTAATTCACCCCTCCACTTT
CASSLRAESNSPLHF